The 20 T cell receptor beta chains below were found in one sample sequenced in a study of naive CD8 T cells in extremely preterm neonates (dated by TCRdb to about 2017). The library relied on the immunoSEQ multiplex PCR assay. Here the immuneACCESS table is served through TCRdb, limited to in-frame sequences with V and J called. Missing clones are a known gap in these copies; in checked studies unresolved V genes cover under half, and the rest lacks a known reason. This sample is represented by roughly 6,500 clones; under 99% of them were singletons. Less than 0.45% of the sample is taken by the ten largest. Term cord blood was obtained from 4 to 6 elective full-term cesarean deliveries at roughly 37-42 weeks of gestation, without labor or rupture of membranes. Source material: naive CD8+ T cells from cord blood. These receptors were obtained from a newborn in good health.

The V gene is TRBV13, the J gene TRBJ2-3; 8 bases line up with TRBD2. The germline CDR1 and CDR2 sequences are PRHDT and FYEKMQ (reference sequence). The CDR3 sequence is 15 residues long. V shed 0 bases and J 1 base; nucleotides not matched to a gene: 0. CDR3 residues: CASSLGTSGTDTQYF. The DNA for the CDR3 is TGTGCCAGCAGCTTAGGGACTAGCGGCACAGATACGCAGTATTTT.

This chain links TRBV19 with TRBJ2-3, with D maybe TRBD2 (5 bases). The CDR3 is 13 amino acids. Trimming pared 5 bases from V and 4 bases from J, leaving 10 bases between. Germline V gives CDR1 LNHDA, CDR2 SQIVND (reference sequence). The CDR3 here is CASSPGGADTQYF. CDR3 nucleotides: TGTGCCAGTAGTCCCGGAGGCGCAGATACGCAGTATTTT.

The rearrangement joins TRBV7-6 to TRBJ2-2; 7 bases align to TRBD2. This CDR3 has 15 residues. The germline CDR1 and CDR2 sequences are SGHVS and FNYEAQ. Losses at the gene ends were 6 bases for V and 1 base for J; bases not matched to a gene: 5. CDR3 nucleotides: TGTGCCAGCAGTGGGGACTATTTGAACACCGGGGAGCTGTTTTTT. Encoded protein: CASSGDYLNTGELFF.

The chain joins TRBV7-8 to TRBJ2-1, with 15 bases lining up with TRBD2. The trim removed 9 bases at V and 10 bases at J, leaving 13 bases unmatched. This CDR3 is built from 16 residues. The germline V gene encodes CDR1 SGHVS and CDR2 FQNEAQ. CDR3 sequence: CARIPGGLAGGREQFF. The DNA of the CDR3 is TGTGCCAGGATCCCCGGAGGACTAGCGGGAGGGCGAGAGCAGTTCTTC.

The genes are TRBV7-8 and TRBJ1-2, with TRBD1 as a possible D gene (6 bases). Deletions cut 5 bases from V and 4 bases from J, with 11 bases between. Germline lookup yields CDR1 SGHVS and CDR2 FQNEAQ. The CDR3 is 13 amino acids. This CDR3 reads CASSGDRSYGYTF. CDR3 DNA: TGTGCCAGCAGCGGAGACAGGTCCTATGGCTACACCTTC. Drawing the rest from reference TRBV7-8 and TRBJ1-2, the complete variable domain is GAGVSQSPRYKVAKRGQDVALRCDPISGHVSLFWYQQALGQGPEFLTYFQNEAQLDKSGLPSDRFFAERPEGSVSTLKIQRTQQEDSAVYLCASSGDRSYGYTFGSGTRLTVV.

This sequence joins TRBV9 and TRBJ1-4; 7 bases align to TRBD1. The ends lost 7 bases at V and 11 bases at J; junction bases unmatched: 11. CDR1 and CDR2 from the germline V gene are SGDLS and YYNGEE. The CDR3 contains 13 residues. The DNA of the CDR3 is TGTGCCAGCCCCGGGACAGAGGGGGACAAACTGTTTTTT. It is translated as CASPGTEGDKLFF.

The V and J genes are TRBV5-4 and TRBJ2-7, with unresolved D. The germline V and J ends were trimmed by 1 base and 3 bases, with 11 bases remaining between them. There are 14 residues in the CDR3. The germline V gene has CDR1 SGHNT and CDR2 YYREEE (reference sequence). The CDR3 region has the DNA TGTGCCAGCAGCTTGTCGACATCAGGCTACGAGCAGTACTTC. Its translation is CASSLSTSGYEQYF.

This chain connects TRBV28 to TRBJ1-4, with 9 bases matching TRBD1. The germline gives CDR1 MDHEN, CDR2 SYDVKM. V lost 5 bases, J lost 4 bases, and 5 bases stayed unmatched. This CDR3 has 15 residues. CDR3 protein: CASSLTDRGNEKLFF. The CDR3 DNA follows: TGTGCCAGCAGTCTTACGGACAGGGGTAATGAAAAACTGTTTTTT. Based on the CDR3 plus reference TRBV28 and TRBJ1-4, the full variable domain is DVKVTQSSRYLVKRTGEKVFLECVQDMDHENMFWYRQDPGLGLRLIYFSYDVKMKEKGDIPEGYSVSREKKERFSLILESASTNQTSMYLCASSLTDRGNEKLFFGSGTQLSVL.

This chain uses TRBV19 with TRBJ2-2; D gene unclear. The CDR3 consists of 12 residues. The V end was cut by 5 bases, the J end by 4 bases, with 5 bases between. Germline-derived CDR1 and CDR2 are LNHDA and SQIVND (reference sequence). The chain's CDR3 is CASSPGTGELFF. The CDR3 nucleotides read TGTGCCAGTAGTCCGGGCACCGGGGAGCTGTTTTTT.

The chain recombines TRBV19 with TRBJ1-6; 8 bases align to TRBD1. CDR1 LNHDA and CDR2 SQIVND come from the germline V gene (reference sequence). The CDR3 is 11 residues long. V shed 5 bases and J 14 bases; nucleotides not matched to a gene: 2. CDR3 bases: TGTGCCAGTAGTCAGGGGGCAACCCTCCACTTT. Encoded protein: CASSQGATLHF.

This sequence joins TRBV30 and TRBJ2-3, with 12 bases matching TRBD2. The CDR3 contains 17 residues. V dropped 1 base and J dropped 5; count of bases not matched to a gene: 10. From germline, CDR1 is GTSNPN and CDR2 SVGIG (reference sequence). DNA of the CDR3: TGTGCCTGGAGTGACTCCTGGACTAGCGGGACGGGAGATACGCAGTATTTT. Translation: CAWSDSWTSGTGDTQYF.

The chain carries TRBV4-1 and TRBJ1-2, with 7 bases identical to TRBD1. V was clipped by 5 bases and J by 6 bases; unmatched bases: 6. Looked up from germline, CDR1 is MGHRA and CDR2 is YSYEKL. The CDR3 sequence is 13 residues long. In DNA form, the CDR3 reads TGCGCCAGCAGCTCCACAGGGGCTGATGGCTACACCTTC. Translating gives CASSSTGADGYTF.

The chain recombines TRBV7-2 with TRBJ2-5; the D gene is possibly TRBD1 (5 bases). The CDR3 runs 14 residues. Trimming took 1 base from V and 1 from J, leaving 7 bases between them. CDR1 is SGHTA and CDR2 is FQGNSA in the germline V gene. CDR3 nucleotides: TGTGCCAGCAGCTTAGTTGGGGCCCAAGAGACCCAGTACTTC. This translates into CASSLVGAQETQYF.

This chain's CDR3 is CASSSGTSGRATFYTDTQYF. The DNA of the CDR3 is TGCGCCAGCAGCTCTGGGACTAGCGGGAGGGCCACGTTTTACACAGATACGCAGTATTTT. This rearrangement joins TRBV5-1 to TRBJ2-3; 16 bases line up with TRBD2. This CDR3 is 20 amino acids long. V dropped 3 bases and J dropped 2; count of bases not matched to a gene: 12. Germline CDR1 and CDR2: SGHRS and YFSETQ.

The chain links TRBV27 to TRBJ1-2, with TRBD1 identical over 7 bases. The CDR3 loop spans 13 amino acids. The V gene end was trimmed by 7 bases and the J gene end by 8 bases; junction bases not matched to a gene: 10. Germline-derived CDR1 and CDR2 are MNHEY and SMNVEV (reference sequence). The CDR3 coding sequence is TGTGCCAGCACATCGGGACAGCCGGGGGGCTACACCTTC. Protein sequence: CASTSGQPGGYTF.

V gene TRBV15 combines with J gene TRBJ2-5; D is possibly TRBD2 (6 bases). Near its end, the DNA agrees better with TRBJ2-7, so the J call may be wrong. Germline V lookup: CDR1 LNHNV, CDR2 YYDKDF (reference sequence). CDR3 length equals 14 residues. In DNA, the CDR3 is TGTGCCACCAGCAGAGGGGGGGAAGTCTACGAGCAGTACTTC. Protein product: CATSRGGEVYEQYF.

V gene TRBV9 combines with J gene TRBJ2-5; 7 nucleotides match TRBD2. The DNA matches TRBJ2-7 better at its end, which makes the J call doubtful. Germline CDR1 is SGDLS and CDR2 is YYNGEE. This CDR3 comprises 14 residues. CDR3 residues: CASSPLAEVYEQYF. CDR3 coding DNA: TGTGCCAGCAGCCCCCTAGCGGAGGTCTACGAGCAGTACTTC.

This chain uses TRBV28 with TRBJ2-4; the D gene is possibly TRBD2 (7 bases). The germline V gene has CDR1 MDHEN and CDR2 SYDVKM. This CDR3 is built from 16 residues. V dropped 7 bases and J dropped 0 bases, with 16 bases sitting between them. For the CDR3, the DNA is TGTGCCAGCACCACGACCGGGGGGCTAGCCAAAAACATTCAGTACTTC. Its translation: CASTTTGGLAKNIQYF. The whole variable domain, remainder taken from reference TRBV28 and TRBJ2-4, is DVKVTQSSRYLVKRTGEKVFLECVQDMDHENMFWYRQDPGLGLRLIYFSYDVKMKEKGDIPEGYSVSREKKERFSLILESASTNQTSMYLCASTTTGGLAKNIQYFGAGTRLSVL.

Only one count was recorded for this clone. This CDR3 is CASSQVYSSLRDTIPNTGELFF. The CDR3 DNA follows: TGCGCCAGCAGCCAAGTCTACTCGTCCCTCCGGGACACCATACCGAACACCGGGGAGCTGTTTTTT. The chain employs TRBV4-3 and TRBJ2-2; tentative D call: TRBD1 (6 bases). This CDR3 has 22 residues. V was pared by 1 base and J by 0 bases, with 27 bases between. CDR1 is LGHNA, CDR2 YSLEER, per germline.

The chain links TRBV13 to TRBJ2-5; a weak D match, TRBD2 (7 bases). V gave up 6 bases and J gave up 1 base, with 24 bases separating them. Looked up from germline, CDR1 is PRHDT and CDR2 is FYEKMQ (reference sequence). This CDR3 is built from 18 residues. The CDR3 spells CASRLATGGPSAQETQYF. In DNA form, the CDR3 reads TGTGCCAGCAGGCTTGCCACCGGGGGGCCCTCTGCCCAAGAGACCCAGTACTTC. The full variable domain, with the rest looked up from reference TRBV13 and TRBJ2-5, is AAGVIQSPRHLIKEKRETATLKCYPIPRHDTVYWYQQGPGQDPQFLISFYEKMQSDKGSIPDRFSAQQFSDYHSELNMSSLELGDSALYFCASRLATGGPSAQETQYFGPGTRLLVL.